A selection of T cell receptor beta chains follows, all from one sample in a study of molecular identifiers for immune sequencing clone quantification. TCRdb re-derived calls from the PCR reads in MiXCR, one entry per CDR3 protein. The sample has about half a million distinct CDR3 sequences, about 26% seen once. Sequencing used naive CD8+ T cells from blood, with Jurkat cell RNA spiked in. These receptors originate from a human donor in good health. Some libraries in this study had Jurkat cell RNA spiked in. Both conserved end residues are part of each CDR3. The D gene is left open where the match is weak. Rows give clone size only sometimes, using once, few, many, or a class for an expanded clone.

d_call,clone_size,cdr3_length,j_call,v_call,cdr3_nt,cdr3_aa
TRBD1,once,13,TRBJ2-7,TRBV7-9,TGTGCCAGCAGCCGACAGGGGAGCGACGAGCAGTACTTC,CASSRQGSDEQYF
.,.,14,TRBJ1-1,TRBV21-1,TGTGCCAGCAGCCCCCAAGGATTGAGGACTGAAGCTCTCTTT,CASSPQGLRTEALF
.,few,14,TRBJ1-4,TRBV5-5,TGTGCCAGCAGCTTTGAGGGAGTGGATGAAAAACTGTTTTTT,CASSFEGVDEKLFF
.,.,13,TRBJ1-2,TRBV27,TGTGCCAGCAGTACAGGTGGGAACTATGGCTACACCTTC,CASSTGGNYGYTF
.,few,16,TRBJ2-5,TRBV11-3,TGTGCCAGCAGCTTAGGACAGGGAGGGGAACAAGAGACCCAGTACTTC,CASSLGQGGEQETQYF
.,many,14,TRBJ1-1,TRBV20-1,TGCAGTGCTAGAGCTTCTGGTCGGAACACTGAAGCTTTCTTT,CSARASGRNTEAFF
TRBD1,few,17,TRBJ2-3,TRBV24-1,TGTGCCACCAGTGCCCCGAACAGGGGGCGCCGCACAGATACGCAGTATTTT,CATSAPNRGRRTDTQYF
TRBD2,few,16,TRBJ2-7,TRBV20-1,TGCAGTGCTAGAGGCCTAGCGGGAGGGTCGGGGAGTGAGCAGTACTTC,CSARGLAGGSGSEQYF
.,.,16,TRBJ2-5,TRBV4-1,TGCGCCAGCAGCCAGCTGGGGGGCGTCGGGTTTGAGACCCAGTACTTC,CASSQLGGVGFETQYF
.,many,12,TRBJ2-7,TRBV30,TGTGCCTGGAGGCAGCCCCCCGCAGAGCAGTACTTC,CAWRQPPAEQYF
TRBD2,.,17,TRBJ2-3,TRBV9,TGTGCCAGCAGCGGATACACCGGGACTAGCGACACAGATACGCGGTATTTT,CASSGYTGTSDTDTRYF
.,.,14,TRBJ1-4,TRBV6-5,TGTGCCAGCAGATTGGACACGAGTAATGAAAAACTGTTTTTT,CASRLDTSNEKLFF
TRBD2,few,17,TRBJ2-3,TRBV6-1,TGTGCCAGCAGTGAAGCTCGGGATAGCGGGGGCACAGATACGCAGTATTTT,CASSEARDSGGTDTQYF
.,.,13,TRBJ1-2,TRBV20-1,TGCAGTGCGCAATCCGGGATGAGCTATGGCTACACCTTC,CSAQSGMSYGYTF
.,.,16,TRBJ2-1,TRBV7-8,TGTGCCAGCAGCTTAGCCGACAGACCCCTCAACAATGAGCAGTTCTTC,CASSLADRPLNNEQFF
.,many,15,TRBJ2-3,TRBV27,TGTGCCAGCAGTTTACAGGGAACTTCCACAGATACGCAGTATTTT,CASSLQGTSTDTQYF
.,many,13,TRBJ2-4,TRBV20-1,TGCAGTGCGCTACGACAAAACAAAAACATTCAGTACTTC,CSALRQNKNIQYF
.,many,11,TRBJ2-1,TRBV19,TGTGCCAGTAAGGGAGGGGGTGAGCAGTTCTTC,CASKGGGEQFF
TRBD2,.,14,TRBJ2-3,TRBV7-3,TGTGCCAGCAGCTTATCGGGGGGGGTAGATACGCAGTATTTT,CASSLSGGVDTQYF